This record covers a single TCR beta chain. Its antigen is not identified. CDR3 length equals 15 residues. Germline assignment: CDR1 SGHTA and CDR2 FQGTGA. The V and J ends lost 8 bases and 2 bases respectively, with 13 bases between them. The data are from a study of vaccination effects on CD4 cells after COVID-19. Whole-study results and caveats: In the late period after vaccination, infection- and vaccine-induced clones contracted markedly.

The table came from immunoSEQ multiplex PCR; TCRdb's copy has only in-frame clones and leaves some out. This sample has 24,000 or so clones, with about 75% found just once. Pools of viral peptides were used by the ViraFEST assay to expand antigen-specific CD4+ T cells ahead of sequencing. Researchers isolated CD4+ T cells once less than twelve days of culture had elapsed. The person acquired a PCR-confirmed SARS-CoV-2 infection between March and December 2020. Supplemented with 9.5 to 10 IU/ml IL-2 and 8 to 10 ug/ml peptides, fewer than 2.5 million PBMC per well were kept in culture. It was on days 3 and 7 that half the medium was replaced with IL-2 medium.

This sequence was found in a human donor who had a prior SARS-CoV-2 infection. This sample comprised CD4+ T cells from PBMCs cultured with SARS-CoV-2 spike peptides, obtained before COVID-19 vaccination. The chain carries TRBV7-3 and TRBJ2-6, with a weak D call TRBD1 (6 bases). CDR3 bases: TGTGCCAGCGGAAGGCCAGGGGCTGGGGCCAACGTCCTGACTTTC. This translates into CASGRPGAGANVLTF.